Given below is one TCR beta chain in context. This entry is derived from a study of technical replicates of blood from a handful of donors. Clones were sequenced by immunoSEQ multiplex PCR, and TCRdb holds only the in-frame ones, with some missing. Here the sample spans about 88,000 clones, roughly 94% being singletons. Between the trimmed V and J ends, which lost 4 bases and 3 bases, there was a span of 4 bases. Germline CDR1 is MGHDK and CDR2 is SYGVNS. The CDR3 loop spans 12 amino acids. V usage is TRBV25-1 and J usage is TRBJ2-1, with D uncertain. This clonotype was sampled from a human donor in good health. The sequenced material came from T cells isolated from PBMCs. CDR3 loop: CASSGYYNEQFF. The CDR3 bases are TGTGCCAGCAGTGGCTACTACAATGAGCAGTTCTTC. The whole variable domain, remainder taken from reference TRBV25-1 and TRBJ2-1, is EADIYQTPRYLVIGTGKKITLECSQTMGHDKMYWYQQDPGMELHLIHYSYGVNSTEKGDLSSESTVSRIRTEHFPLTLESARPSHTSQYLCASSGYYNEQFFGPGTRLTVL.